These T cell receptor beta chains were read from a single sample in a study of blood T cell repertoires in COVID-19. TCRdb's table, derived via immunoSEQ multiplex PCR, lists solely in-frame clones and lacks some. The data contain a few hundred thousand clones, about 87% of them singletons. Sequenced sample: PBMCs or T cells enriched from blood (not recorded which). These receptors came from a woman between 40 and 50 years old with acute COVID-19. Both conserved end residues are part of each CDR3. A D gene is named only where the DNA matches it firmly. Expanded clones get a size class; other rows say once, few or many, or leave the size out.

TRBV5-4	TRBJ2-5	.	TRBD2	TGTGCCAGCAGCTCGGGGGGCGGGAGGCCTGAACAAGAGACCCAGTACTTC	CASSSGGGRPEQETQYF
TRBV2	TRBJ1-1	.	.	TGTGCCAGCCGGGGGGTAGTCAAGGACACTGAAGCTTTCTTT	CASRGVVKDTEAFF
TRBV2	TRBJ1-2	.	.	TGTGCCAGCAGTGAATTGAGGACAGCTAGGGATGGCTACACCTTC	CASSELRTARDGYTF
TRBV29-1	TRBJ2-3	.	.	TGCAGCGTTGATGGCCTAGAAGACACAGATACGCAGTATTTT	CSVDGLEDTDTQYF
TRBV4-2	TRBJ1-1	.	TRBD1	TGTGCCAGCAGCCCGGGACAGCGAGACACTGAAGCTTTCTTT	CASSPGQRDTEAFF
TRBV6-2/TRBV6-3	TRBJ1-1	.	.	TGTGCCAGCAGTTACTACGCGGCTAGAATGAACACTGAAGCTTTCTTT	CASSYYAARMNTEAFF
TRBV19	TRBJ2-2	.	.	TGTGCCACCTTGAGTGGGGCGTCGTACACCGGGGAGCTGTTTTTT	CATLSGASYTGELFF
TRBV28	TRBJ1-2	.	TRBD1	TGTGCCAGCAGAATGGACAGGTTGGGGGGCTACACCTTC	CASRMDRLGGYTF
TRBV29-1	TRBJ1-1	.	.	TGCAGCGTTGAAGAACAGATGAACACTGAAGCTTTCTTT	CSVEEQMNTEAFF
TRBV11-3	TRBJ2-3	.	.	TGTGCCAGCAGCTTAGTTCTCTCAGATACGCAGTATTTT	CASSLVLSDTQYF
TRBV27	TRBJ2-1	once	TRBD1	TGTGCCAGCAGTTCGCCGGGACAGGGCGCCTACAATGAGCAGTTCTTC	CASSSPGQGAYNEQFF
TRBV18	TRBJ1-3	.	TRBD1	TGTGCCAGCTCATCAACAGGGGATTCTGGAAACACCATATATTTT	CASSSTGDSGNTIYF
TRBV3-1/TRBV3-2	TRBJ2-2	many	.	TGTGCCAGCAGCCAAGCAAAACAGGTAAACACCGGGGAGCTGTTTTTT	CASSQAKQVNTGELFF
TRBV28	TRBJ2-5	.	.	TGTGCCAGCAGTTTGGGGGGTCGCCAAGAGACCCAGTACTTC	CASSLGGRQETQYF
TRBV5-4	TRBJ2-1	.	.	TGTGCCAGCAGCTTCAGGGCAGCCCTGGAGCAGTTCTTC	CASSFRAALEQFF
TRBV7-3	TRBJ2-5	.	TRBD2	TGTGCCAGCAGCCCTAGCGGTCCAGCCTTTGGGGAGACCCAGTACTTC	CASSPSGPAFGETQYF
TRBV15	TRBJ1-2	.	.	TGTGCCACCAGCAGAGATCGAGATGTGGTCTATGGCTACACCTTC	CATSRDRDVVYGYTF
TRBV24-1	TRBJ2-4	.	.	TGTGCCACCAGCCAGGGTGATGGAAACATTCAGTACTTC	CATSQGDGNIQYF
TRBV28	TRBJ2-7	.	TRBD2	TGTGCCAGCGGGGCTAGCGGTGCCTACGAGCAGTACTTC	CASGASGAYEQYF
TRBV4-1	TRBJ2-1	.	.	TGCGCCAGCAGCCAACGCCTTTTAGCGAATCAGTACAATGAGCAGTTCTTC	CASSQRLLANQYNEQFF
TRBV5-1	TRBJ2-3	.	.	TGCGCCAGCAGCTTGGAGGAGTGGGATACGCAGTATTTT	CASSLEEWDTQYF
TRBV5-5	TRBJ2-1	.	.	TGTGCCAGCAGCTTGGCCGGTACCATTTACAATGAGCAGTTCTTC	CASSLAGTIYNEQFF
TRBV6-5	TRBJ1-5	.	TRBD1	TGTGCCAGCAGAAGACAGGGGTTGTCCAATCAGCCCCAGCATTTT	CASRRQGLSNQPQHF
TRBV6-5	TRBJ1-4	.	.	TGTGCCATCGCACAGGGACCTAATGAAAAACTGTTTTTT	CAIAQGPNEKLFF
TRBV19	TRBJ2-3	.	TRBD2	TGTGCCAGTAGTATGCGGGGGGGCGAGAATACGCAGTATTTT	CASSMRGGENTQYF
TRBV13	TRBJ2-5	.	TRBD1	TGTGCCAGCAGCGAGTCCGGGACAGGGGGAATTGAGACCCAGTACTTC	CASSESGTGGIETQYF
TRBV3-1/TRBV3-2	TRBJ2-7	.	TRBD2	TGTGCCAGCAGCCAAGATATAAGCGGGGACTCCTACGAGCAGTACTTC	CASSQDISGDSYEQYF
TRBV27	TRBJ1-5	.	TRBD1	TGTGCCAGCGGACAGGGAAATCAGCCCCAGCATTTT	CASGQGNQPQHF
TRBV2	TRBJ2-3	once	.	TGTGCCAGCATAGCCCAGGGGTCCACAGATACGCAGTATTTT	CASIAQGSTDTQYF
TRBV7-9	TRBJ2-2	few	.	TGTGCCAGCAGCTTAGAAGCAAACACCGGGGAGCTGTTTTTT	CASSLEANTGELFF
TRBV19	TRBJ1-2	once	TRBD1	TGTGCCAGTAGTACCCCCCTTGGACAGGTTCCTAACTATGGCTACACCTTC	CASSTPLGQVPNYGYTF
TRBV5-1	TRBJ1-6	.	.	TGCGCCAGCAGCTTGCGCCGGTCTAACTACGGCCTTCGAAGCATCGGCAGAGATAATTCACCCCTCCACTTT	CASSLRRSNYGLRSIGRDNSPLHF
TRBV29-1	TRBJ2-2	.	.	TGCAGCGTTGTTATGGCGAACCGAGGCGGGGAGCTGTTTTTT	CSVVMANRGGELFF
TRBV5-6	TRBJ2-2	.	.	TGTGCCAGCAGCAACGACCAATGGACATTTAGAACCGGGGAGCTGTTTTTT	CASSNDQWTFRTGELFF
TRBV21-1	TRBJ1-4	.	.	TGTGCCAGCAGCAAAGGCCGGACAGGGAGAAGGGTGGATGAAAAACTGTTTTTT	CASSKGRTGRRVDEKLFF
TRBV4-2	TRBJ2-5	.	TRBD2	TGTGCCAGCAGCCAAGGGGCAGCGGGGAGCCAAGAGACCCAGTACTTC	CASSQGAAGSQETQYF
TRBV3-1/TRBV3-2	TRBJ1-6	.	.	TGTGCCAGCAGCCAAGACGGCGGGACGGCAAATTCACCCCTCCACTTT	CASSQDGGTANSPLHF
TRBV30	TRBJ1-6	.	.	TGTGCCTGGAGTCCTCGGGGGGGAGCACCCCTCCACTTT	CAWSPRGGAPLHF
TRBV13	TRBJ1-1	.	.	TGTGCCAGCGGTTCGGGGAGGAGGATGAGAACTTTCTTT	CASGSGRRMRTFF
TRBV3-1/TRBV3-2	TRBJ2-2	.	TRBD2	TGTGCCAGCAGCCCCTGGACTAGCGGGAGCACCGGGGAGCTGTTTTTT	CASSPWTSGSTGELFF
TRBV5-4	TRBJ1-1	.	.	TGTGCCAGCAGCTTGGGGGCTGGAGGGTACACTGAAGCTTTCTTT	CASSLGAGGYTEAFF
TRBV9	TRBJ2-1	.	TRBD2	TGTGCCAGCAGCGCCCGATCTGCGGGAGACTCCTACAATGAGCAGTTCTTC	CASSARSAGDSYNEQFF
TRBV19	TRBJ1-5	.	.	TGTGCCAGTAGTATAGGCAGGTACAATCAGCCCCAGCATTTT	CASSIGRYNQPQHF
TRBV5-4	TRBJ1-1	.	.	TGTGCCAGCAGCACTATGAACACTGAAGCTTTCTTT	CASSTMNTEAFF
TRBV5-1	TRBJ2-2	.	.	TGCGCCAGCAGCTTGTTTGGCGGAGCAAACACCGGGGAGCTGTTTTTT	CASSLFGGANTGELFF